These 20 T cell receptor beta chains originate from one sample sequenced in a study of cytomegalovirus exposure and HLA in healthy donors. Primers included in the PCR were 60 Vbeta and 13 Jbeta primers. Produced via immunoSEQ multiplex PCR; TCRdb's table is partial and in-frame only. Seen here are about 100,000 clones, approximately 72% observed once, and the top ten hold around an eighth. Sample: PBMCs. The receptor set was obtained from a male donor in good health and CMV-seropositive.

This chain's CDR3 is CASFFKQKAAYEQYF. In nucleotides, the CDR3 is TGCGCCAGTTTTTTCAAGCAGAAGGCGGCATACGAGCAGTACTTC. The V gene is TRBV5-1, the J gene TRBJ2-7, with D unresolved. Germline CDR1 is SGHRS and CDR2 is YFSETQ. V gave up 8 bases and J gave up 4 bases, with 22 bases separating them. The CDR3 extends over 15 amino acids.

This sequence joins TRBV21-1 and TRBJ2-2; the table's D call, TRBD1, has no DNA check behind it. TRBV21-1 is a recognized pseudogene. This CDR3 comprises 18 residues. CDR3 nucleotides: TGTGCCAGCAGCCGGGGACAGTTTATTGTCGCGAACACCGGGGAGCTGTTTTTT. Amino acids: CASSRGQFIVANTGELFF.

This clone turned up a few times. DNA of the CDR3: TGTGCCAGCAGCCAGTGGGGGAGGGACGCGCCTGAAGCTTTCTTT. This gives the protein CASSQWGRDAPEAFF. This chain links TRBV6-5 with TRBJ1-1; possible D gene TRBD1, 5 bases. This CDR3 spans 15 amino acids. In germline, CDR1 is MNHEY, CDR2 SVGAGI. V gave up 6 bases and J gave up 6 bases, with 20 bases separating them.

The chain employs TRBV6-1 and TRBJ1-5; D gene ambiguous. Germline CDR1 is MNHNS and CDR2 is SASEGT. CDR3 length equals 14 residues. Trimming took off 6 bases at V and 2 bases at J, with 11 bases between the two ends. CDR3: CASSYEVGNQPQHF. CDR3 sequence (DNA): TGTGCCAGCAGCTACGAGGTAGGCAATCAGCCCCAGCATTTT.

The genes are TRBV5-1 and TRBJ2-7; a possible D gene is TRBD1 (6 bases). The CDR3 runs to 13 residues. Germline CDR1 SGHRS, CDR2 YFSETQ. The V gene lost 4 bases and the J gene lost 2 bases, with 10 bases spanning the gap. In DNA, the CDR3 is TGCGCCAGCAGCCCGGACAGTACCTACGAGCAGTACTTC. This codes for CASSPDSTYEQYF.

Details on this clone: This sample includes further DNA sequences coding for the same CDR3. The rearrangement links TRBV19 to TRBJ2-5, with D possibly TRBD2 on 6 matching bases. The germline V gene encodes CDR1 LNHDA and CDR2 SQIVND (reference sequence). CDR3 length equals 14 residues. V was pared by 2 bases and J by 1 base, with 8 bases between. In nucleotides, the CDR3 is TGTGCCAGTAGTATACCGGGACTCCAAGAGACCCAGTACTTC. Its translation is CASSIPGLQETQYF.

CDR3 bases: TGTGCCAGTAGGCCTGGACGGGAGAACACTGAAGCTTTCTTT. Translating it yields CASRPGRENTEAFF. The genes are TRBV19 and TRBJ1-1; D ambiguous. There are 14 residues in the CDR3. Between the trimmed V and J ends, which lost 6 bases and 1 base, there was a span of 12 bases. Looked up from germline, CDR1 is LNHDA and CDR2 is SQIVND (reference sequence). The full variable domain, rest sourced from reference TRBV19 and TRBJ1-1, is DGGITQSPKYLFRKEGQNVTLSCEQNLNHDAMYWYRQDPGQGLRLIYYSQIVNDFQKGDIAEGYSVSREKKESFPLTVTSAQKNPTAFYLCASRPGRENTEAFFGQGTRLTVV.

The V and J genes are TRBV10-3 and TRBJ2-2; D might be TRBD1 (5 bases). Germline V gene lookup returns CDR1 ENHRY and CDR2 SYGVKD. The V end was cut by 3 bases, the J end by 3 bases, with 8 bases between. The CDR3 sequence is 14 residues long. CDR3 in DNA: TGTGCCATCAGTGATACCAGGGACACCGGGGAGCTGTTTTTT. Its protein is CAISDTRDTGELFF.

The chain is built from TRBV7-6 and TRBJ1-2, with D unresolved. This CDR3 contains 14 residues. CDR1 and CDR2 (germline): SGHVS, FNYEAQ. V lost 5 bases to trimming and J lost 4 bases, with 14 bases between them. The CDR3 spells CASSPQREGYGYTF. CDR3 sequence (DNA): TGTGCCAGCAGCCCTCAAAGGGAGGGCTATGGCTACACCTTC.

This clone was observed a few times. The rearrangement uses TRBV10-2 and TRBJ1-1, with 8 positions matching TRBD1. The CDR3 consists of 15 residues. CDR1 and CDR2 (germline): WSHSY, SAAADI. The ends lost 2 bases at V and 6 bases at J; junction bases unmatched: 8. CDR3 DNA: TGCGCCAGCAGTGAGGCGGACAGGGCGTCCCCTGAAGCTTTCTTT. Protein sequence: CASSEADRASPEAFF.

The CDR3 region has the DNA TGTGCCAGCAAGGGGGGGGCGGGCTATGGCTACACCTTC. It encodes CASKGGAGYGYTF. This chain connects TRBV13 to TRBJ1-2; a possible D gene is TRBD1 (6 bases). The ends were cut back, 7 bases at V and 4 bases at J, with 13 bases in the middle. Germline CDR1 PRHDT, CDR2 FYEKMQ (reference sequence). The CDR3 is made up of 13 amino acids. The whole variable domain, filled in from reference TRBV13 and TRBJ1-2, reads AAGVIQSPRHLIKEKRETATLKCYPIPRHDTVYWYQQGPGQDPQFLISFYEKMQSDKGSIPDRFSAQQFSDYHSELNMSSLELGDSALYFCASKGGAGYGYTFGSGTRLTVV.

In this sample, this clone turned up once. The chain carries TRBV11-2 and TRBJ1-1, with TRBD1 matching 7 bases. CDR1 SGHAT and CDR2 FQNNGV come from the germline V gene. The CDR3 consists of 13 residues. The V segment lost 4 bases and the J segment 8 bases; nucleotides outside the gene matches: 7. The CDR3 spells CASSSDRDREAFF. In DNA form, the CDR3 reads TGTGCCAGCAGCTCAGATAGGGACAGAGAAGCTTTCTTT.

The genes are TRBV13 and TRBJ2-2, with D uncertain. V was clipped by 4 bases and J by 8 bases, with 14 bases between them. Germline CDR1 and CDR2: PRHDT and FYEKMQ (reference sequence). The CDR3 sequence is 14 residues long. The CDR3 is CASSYTTQRGELFF. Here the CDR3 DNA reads TGTGCCAGCAGCTATACTACCCAACGGGGGGAGCTGTTTTTT. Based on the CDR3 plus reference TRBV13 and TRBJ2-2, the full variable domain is AAGVIQSPRHLIKEKRETATLKCYPIPRHDTVYWYQQGPGQDPQFLISFYEKMQSDKGSIPDRFSAQQFSDYHSELNMSSLELGDSALYFCASSYTTQRGELFFGEGSRLTVL.

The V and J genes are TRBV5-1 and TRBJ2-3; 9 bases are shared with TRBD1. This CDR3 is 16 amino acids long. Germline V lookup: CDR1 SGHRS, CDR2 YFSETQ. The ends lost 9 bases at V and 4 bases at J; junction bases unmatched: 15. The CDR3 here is CATRLRDRVLADTQYF. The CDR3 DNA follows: TGCGCCACACGCCTCCGGGACAGGGTTCTTGCAGATACGCAGTATTTT.

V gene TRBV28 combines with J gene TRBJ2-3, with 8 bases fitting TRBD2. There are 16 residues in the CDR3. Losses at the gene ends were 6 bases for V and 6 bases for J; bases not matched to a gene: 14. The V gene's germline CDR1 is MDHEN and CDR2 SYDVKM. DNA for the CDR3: TGTGCCAGCAGAACACCGGGACTAGGTGTTTTGGATACGCAGTATTTT. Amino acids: CASRTPGLGVLDTQYF.

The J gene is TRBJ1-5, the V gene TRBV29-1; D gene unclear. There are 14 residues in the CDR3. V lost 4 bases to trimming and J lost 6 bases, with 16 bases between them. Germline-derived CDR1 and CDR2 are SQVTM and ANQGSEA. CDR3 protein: CSVVEGTVSQPQHF. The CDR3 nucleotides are TGCAGCGTTGTGGAGGGAACAGTCAGTCAGCCCCAGCATTTT.

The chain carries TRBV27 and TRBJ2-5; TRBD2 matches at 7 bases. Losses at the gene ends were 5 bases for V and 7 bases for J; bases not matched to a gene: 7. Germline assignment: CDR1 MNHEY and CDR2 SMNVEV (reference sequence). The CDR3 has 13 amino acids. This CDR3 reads CASSPPGRGTQYF. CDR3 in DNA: TGTGCCAGCAGTCCCCCTGGGAGGGGGACCCAGTACTTC.

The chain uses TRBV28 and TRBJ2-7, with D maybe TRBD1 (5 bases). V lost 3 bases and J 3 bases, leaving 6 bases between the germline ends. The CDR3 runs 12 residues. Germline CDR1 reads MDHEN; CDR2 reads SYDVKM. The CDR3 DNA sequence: TGTGCCAGCAGTTTCCAGGGCTACGAGCAGTACTTC. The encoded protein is CASSFQGYEQYF.

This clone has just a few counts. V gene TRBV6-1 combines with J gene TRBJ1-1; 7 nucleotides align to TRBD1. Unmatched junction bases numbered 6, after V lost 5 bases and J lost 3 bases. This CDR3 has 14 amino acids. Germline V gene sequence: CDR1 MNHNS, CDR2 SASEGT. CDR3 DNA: TGTGCCAGCAGTCGACAGGGTGGGTACACTGAAGCTTTCTTT. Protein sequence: CASSRQGGYTEAFF.

CDR3 residues: CASSLTFYRGRGANVLTF. The CDR3 coding sequence is TGTGCCAGCAGCTTAACCTTTTACAGGGGAAGAGGGGCCAACGTCCTGACTTTC. The chain carries TRBV7-2 and TRBJ2-6, with 7 bases aligning to TRBD1. With V trimmed by 2 bases and J by 4 bases, 11 bases remained unmatched. Germline CDR1 SGHTA, CDR2 FQGNSA. The CDR3 is made up of 18 amino acids.